The present TCR beta chain was sequenced within a study of early T cells in non-severe SARS-CoV-2 infection. MiXCR was run by TCRdb on the 5' RACE reads, yielding one entry per CDR3 protein. The top ten clones hold around 3.6% of a sample with about 80,000 distinct CDR3 sequences, about 12% of them seen once. The length of the CDR3 is 14 residues. Trimming shortened V by 10 bases and J by 0 bases, and 16 bases separated the two germline ends. CDR1 and CDR2 from the germline V gene are MDHEN and SYDVKM. The chain carries TRBV28 and TRBJ2-7; D remains ambiguous. The source is an adult who was a healthcare worker with PCR-confirmed SARS-CoV-2 infection or an uninfected control (not recorded which). What was sequenced was whole blood. Here the CDR3 DNA reads TGTGCCACTATAGGAAGGGCTTTCTCCTACGAGCAGTACTTC. Its protein product is CATIGRAFSYEQYF. The entire variable domain, with the rest obtained from reference TRBV28 and TRBJ2-7, is as follows: DVKVTQSSRYLVKRTGEKVFLECVQDMDHENMFWYRQDPGLGLRLIYFSYDVKMKEKGDIPEGYSVSREKKERFSLILESASTNQTSMYLCATIGRAFSYEQYFGPGTRLTVT.